The clone carrying this TCR beta chain has a single count. The CDR3 consists of 13 residues. Germline CDR1 and CDR2: MNHEY and SVGEGT. V was trimmed by 3 bases and J by 1 base, leaving 6 bases between them. Original methodology: Amplified reference gene primers provided the basis for estimating nucleated cell counts. TCRdb's table, derived via immunoSEQ multiplex PCR, lists solely in-frame clones and lacks some. For V, J and clone size, that table is used; D and trimming come from the DNA. The table shows some 160,000 clones, with around 83% occurring only once. This entry belongs to a study of blood T cell repertoires in COVID-19. The wider study: Spain, Italy and the United States supplied samples that represented acute and convalescent COVID-19.

Sequencing input: peripheral blood. The receptor was derived from a human donor in a cohort sampled during active COVID-19. The V call is TRBV6-2 or TRBV6-3, the J call TRBJ1-2; D is unclear. CDR3 amino acids: CASSYYSNYGYTF. The CDR3 nucleotides read TGTGCCAGCAGTTATTACAGTAACTATGGCTACACCTTC.